This entry describes one T cell receptor beta chain. The antigen remains unidentified. This sample is part of a study of T cell repertoires in cytomegalovirus infection. The overall study: Matching HLA type and CMV infection were both indicated by public TCR beta signatures. Whole-study findings and limits: The ex vivo response showed dominance by HLA-C-restricted CMV-specific TCR beta clonotypes. Carriage of CMV together with the relevant HLA was identifiable through cumulative public TCR beta family frequency.

One entry per CDR3 protein results from TCRdb running MiXCR on the reads. The sample consists of 510,000 or so distinct CDR3 sequences, approximately 26% of them appearing once. Germline CDR1 is MNHEY and CDR2 is SMNVEV (reference sequence). Deletions cut 7 bases from V and 4 bases from J, with 17 bases between. The CDR3 is 15 residues long. The chain uses TRBV27 and TRBJ2-1; a weak D match, TRBD1 (8 bases). Sequencing was done on a sample of PBMCs. This clonotype was obtained from a human donor in good health (CMV status not recorded). Some clones in this sample may be carry-over from other donors' samples. The DNA for the CDR3 is TGTGCCAGCACCCGATTACAGGGGGGGTACAATGAGCAGTTCTTC. Translating it yields CASTRLQGGYNEQFF.